These 16 T cell receptor beta chains came from one sample sequenced in a study of T cells in Graves' hyperthyroidism and ophthalmopathy. TCR beta CDR3 regions were amplified from RNA transcripts. HTBI primers were employed in a first-round RT-PCR of the TCR CDR3. Each CDR3 protein is one row after TCRdb ran MiXCR on the multiplex PCR reads. The data hold 400,000 to 500,000 distinct CDR3 sequences, with approximately 15% observed a single time. The source material was blood. These receptors were collected from a woman aged 18-29 years with Graves' hyperthyroidism.

This clonotype occurred many times. J is TRBJ2-1 and V is TRBV27; D remains unclear. Trimming removed 2 bases at V and 3 bases at J, with 8 bases between. The CDR3 runs to 14 residues. Germline V gene lookup returns CDR1 MNHEY and CDR2 SMNVEV (reference sequence). CDR3 sequence: CASSLQMFYNEQFF. The CDR3 DNA follows: TGTGCCAGCAGTTTACAGATGTTCTACAATGAGCAGTTCTTC.

Remarks on this clonotype: This may be a read error, as it is one base from a much larger clone. The chain combines TRBV20-1 with TRBJ2-2; tentative D call: TRBD2 (6 bases). Germline V gene data show CDR1 as DFQATT and CDR2 as SNEGSKA (reference sequence). CDR3 length: 15 amino acids. Here the CDR3 reads CSVRRRGTNTGGLFF. In DNA form, the CDR3 reads TGCAGTGTTAGGAGGCGCGGGACGAACACCGGGGGGCTGTTTTTT.

The sample holds many counts of this clonotype. V is TRBV2 and J is TRBJ2-7, with 8 bases identical to TRBD2. CDR1 SNHLY and CDR2 FYNNEI come from the germline V gene. The CDR3 has 14 residues. This CDR3 is CTSSGSYLSYEQYV. The CDR3 DNA reads as TGTACCAGCAGCGGGAGCTACCTCTCCTACGAGCAGTACGTC.

This rearrangement joins TRBV13 to TRBJ2-1; 7 nucleotides agree with TRBD1. The CDR3 runs to 14 residues. Germline V lookup: CDR1 PRHDT, CDR2 FYEKMQ (reference sequence). J was trimmed by 4 bases and V by 5 bases; bases with no gene match: 5. The CDR3 protein is CASSLRDRYNEQFF. The DNA of the CDR3 is TGTGCCAGCAGCCTCCGGGACAGATACAATGAGCAGTTCTTC. Together with reference TRBV13 and TRBJ2-1, the CDR3 gives the full variable domain: AAGVIQSPRHLIKEKRETATLKCYPIPRHDTVYWYQQGPGQDPQFLISFYEKMQSDKGSIPDRFSAQQFSDYHSELNMSSLELGDSALYFCASSLRDRYNEQFFGPGTRLTVL.

In regard to this clonotype: This may arise from a read error, as a much more abundant clone is one base away. The J gene is TRBJ2-2, the V gene TRBV7-3; TRBD2 might be the D (5 bases). In germline, CDR1 is SGHTA, CDR2 FQGTGA. The CDR3 contains 13 residues. The CDR3 nucleotides read TGTGCCAGCAGCCCACGGGCCACCGGGGAGCCGTTTTTT. This codes for CASSPRATGEPFF.

This clonotype occurred many times. The chain employs TRBV18 and TRBJ2-1, with 7 bases identical to TRBD2. The V gene end was trimmed by 4 bases and the J gene end by 0 bases; junction bases not matched to a gene: 6. The germline V gene has CDR1 KGHSH and CDR2 LQKENI. CDR3 length: 16 amino acids. The CDR3: CASSRTSASSYNEQFF. The CDR3 DNA reads as TGTGCCAGCTCACGAACTAGCGCCAGCTCCTACAATGAGCAGTTCTTC.

The V gene is TRBV7-9, the J gene TRBJ2-5, with 7 bases matching TRBD2. Trimming removed 5 bases from V and 4 bases from J; junction bases left unmatched: 7. The CDR3 is 14 residues long. Germline-derived CDR1 and CDR2 are SEHNR and FQNEAQ (reference sequence). The CDR3, as DNA: TGTGCCAGCAGCCCCCCGAGCGGGATAGAGACCCAGTACTTC. This gives the protein CASSPPSGIETQYF.

In its sample, this clonotype was seen a few times. This chain connects TRBV19 to TRBJ2-1; no reliable D call. Germline CDR1 reads LNHDA; CDR2 reads SQIVND (reference sequence). The CDR3 is made up of 13 amino acids. Trimming removed 3 bases at V and 4 bases at J, with 7 bases between. The CDR3 DNA follows: TGTGCCAGTAGTATCCGGCTATACAATGAGCAGTTCTTC. As protein: CASSIRLYNEQFF.

This clonotype has more than one count but fewer than ten. CDR3 sequence reads: CATAGLAGVETQYF. In DNA form, the CDR3 reads TGTGCCACCGCGGGACTAGCGGGAGTAGAGACCCAGTACTTC. The V call is TRBV24-1, the J call TRBJ2-5; 14 bases line up with TRBD2. The V gene's germline CDR1 is KGHDR and CDR2 SFDVKD. The CDR3 extends over 14 amino acids. The V gene end was trimmed by 9 bases and the J gene end by 4 bases; junction bases not matched to a gene: 3.

The chain recombines TRBV20-1 with TRBJ1-6; D unresolved. The CDR3 sequence is 15 residues long. The germline V and J ends were trimmed by 1 base and 5 bases, with 12 bases remaining between them. Germline V CDR1 and CDR2: DFQATT, SNEGSKA (reference sequence). The CDR3 protein is CSARVRILNNSPLHF. For the CDR3, the DNA is TGCAGTGCTAGAGTCCGGATACTTAATAATTCACCCCTCCACTTT.

This clonotype was detected ten times or more. The chain couples TRBV6-1 to TRBJ2-7; no definite D call. V was clipped by 6 bases and J by 7 bases, with 19 bases between them. The CDR3 has 14 amino acids. Germline V gives CDR1 MNHNS, CDR2 SASEGT. The CDR3 coding sequence is TGTGCCAGCAGAACTGGCCAACGAGCAAGGGAGCAGTACTTC. Its protein is CASRTGQRAREQYF.

In this sample, this clonotype turned up a few times. V and J are TRBV19 and TRBJ2-7, with 13 bases lining up with TRBD2. Looked up from germline, CDR1 is LNHDA and CDR2 is SQIVND (reference sequence). CDR3 size: 16 residues. The V segment lost 4 bases and the J segment 4 bases; nucleotides outside the gene matches: 7. The CDR3 loop is CASSKLAGGTPYEQYF. DNA of the CDR3: TGTGCCAGTAGTAAACTAGCGGGAGGGACCCCTTACGAGCAGTACTTC.

The J gene is TRBJ2-4, the V gene TRBV19; TRBD1 agrees at 9 bases. Trimming removed 7 bases from V and 1 base from J; junction bases left unmatched: 8. The CDR3 spans 16 residues. In germline, CDR1 is LNHDA, CDR2 SQIVND (reference sequence). The DNA for the CDR3 is TGTGCCAGTAATCCCCGACAGGGGGTGGCCAAAAACATTCAGTACTTC. It is translated as CASNPRQGVAKNIQYF.

This clonotype was recorded at least ten times. The junction departs from germline at one end; a sequencing error may be responsible. CDR3 coding DNA: TGTGCTAGCAGCTTAAACCTAGCGGGAGGCCCTTACAACAATGAGCAGTTCTTC. Translated, it gives CASSLNLAGGPYNNEQFF. The V gene is TRBV7-7, the J gene TRBJ2-1; 11 bases match TRBD2. This CDR3 is 18 amino acids long. The V gene's germline CDR1 is SSHAT and CDR2 FNYEAQ (reference sequence). Supplemented by reference TRBV7-7 and TRBJ2-1, the full variable domain reads GAGVSQSPRYKVTKRGQDVTLRCDPISSHATLYWYQQALGQGPEFLTYFNYEAQPDKSGLPSDRFSAERPEGSISTLTIQRTEQRDSAMYRCASSLNLAGGPYNNEQFFGPGTRLTVL.

V and J are TRBV14 and TRBJ2-7, with 10 nucleotides matching TRBD2. V was clipped by 4 bases and J by 7 bases; unmatched bases: 13. The germline CDR1 and CDR2 sequences are SGHDN and FVKESK. CDR3 length: 16 amino acids. The CDR3 bases are TGTGCCAGCAGCCCGCGGACAGATAGCGGGAGGTGGGAGCAGTACGTC. Its translation: CASSPRTDSGRWEQYV.

This clonotype occurred a few times. The chain employs TRBV20-1 and TRBJ1-5, with 9 bases lining up with TRBD1. CDR1 and CDR2 from the germline V gene are DFQATT and SNEGSKA (reference sequence). The CDR3 runs 16 residues. The junction had 14 bases not matched to a gene; V was cut back by 5 bases and J by 6 bases. Here the CDR3 reads CSAPPPGGTGRQPQHF. CDR3 bases: TGCAGTGCTCCTCCTCCAGGCGGGACAGGGCGTCAGCCCCAGCATTTT.